What follows are 30 T cell receptor beta chains derived from one specimen sequenced in a study of blood T cell repertoires in COVID-19. Profiled with immunoSEQ multiplex PCR; TCRdb holds only in-frame clones, not every one. The repertoire holds fewer than 300,000 clones, around 90% seen once, with roughly 0.8% in the top ten. Sample: peripheral blood. These receptors all come from a woman in her 30s with acute or convalescent COVID-19.

The chain links TRBV2 to TRBJ2-7; weak D call: TRBD1 (6 bases). The CDR3 is 15 residues long. V was shortened by 4 bases and J by 5 bases, with 18 bases between the two germline ends. Looked up from germline, CDR1 is SNHLY and CDR2 is FYNNEI. The CDR3 nucleotides are TGTGCCAGCAGTGCCCGGGACACTTTGAGTGACGAGCAGTACTTC. This sequence encodes CASSARDTLSDEQYF.

This clone was observed a single time. J is TRBJ2-1 and V is TRBV6-2 or TRBV6-3; 13 bases map to TRBD2. From germline, CDR1 is MNHEY and CDR2 SVGEGT. The CDR3 loop spans 18 amino acids. After removal of 2 bases from V and 2 bases from J, the junction contained 6 bases not matched to a gene. CDR3 protein: CASSYSTSGRATYNEQFF. DNA of the CDR3: TGTGCCAGCAGTTACAGTACTAGCGGGAGGGCCACCTACAATGAGCAGTTCTTC.

V is TRBV19 and J is TRBJ1-3; 7 positions match TRBD1. V was pared by 5 bases and J by 2 bases, with 3 bases of the junction left unmatched. This CDR3 contains 14 residues. Germline loops: CDR1 LNHDA, CDR2 SQIVND (reference sequence). The DNA for the CDR3 is TGTGCCAGTAGTCAGCAGGGGGCTGGAAACACCATATATTTT. This sequence encodes CASSQQGAGNTIYF.

CDR3 residues: CAKGTLAGGWTETQYF. The CDR3 bases are TGTGCCAAGGGGACCCTAGCGGGAGGGTGGACAGAGACCCAGTACTTC. The chain couples TRBV2 to TRBJ2-5, with TRBD2 matching 12 bases. This CDR3 region has 16 residues. Germline-derived CDR1 and CDR2 are SNHLY and FYNNEI. Trimming cost V 10 bases and J 4 bases; bases outside gene matches: 13.

The V and J genes are TRBV6-1 and TRBJ1-1; possibly TRBD1 for D (5 bases). The V gene lost 2 bases and the J gene lost 10 bases, with 11 bases spanning the gap. Germline V gene sequence: CDR1 MNHNS, CDR2 SASEGT. This CDR3 has 12 residues. The CDR3 nucleotides are TGTGCCAGCAGTGAAAGGGGATTAGTAGCTTTCTTT. It encodes CASSERGLVAFF.

J is TRBJ2-1 and V is TRBV27; TRBD2 agrees at 8 bases. The CDR3 totals 17 residues. V was clipped by 6 bases and J by 9 bases; unmatched bases: 19. In germline, CDR1 is MNHEY, CDR2 SMNVEV (reference sequence). The CDR3 loop reads CASRPADVGGRSSEQFF. The CDR3 bases are TGTGCCAGCAGACCCGCCGATGTGGGCGGGAGGAGTAGTGAGCAGTTCTTC.

Remarks on this clone: Other DNA sequences of this sample code for an identical CDR3. The chain combines TRBV5-1 with TRBJ2-1; 13 nucleotides line up with TRBD2. V gave up 3 bases and J gave up 4 bases; unmatched junction bases: 4. The CDR3 consists of 16 residues. CDR1 and CDR2 from the germline V gene are SGHRS and YFSETQ. The CDR3 DNA reads as TGCGCCAGCAGCTCCAGACTAGCGGGAGGTTACAATGAGCAGTTCTTC. Translation: CASSSRLAGGYNEQFF.

Turning to this clone: One end of the junction does not line up with germline, which may come from a read error. The genes are TRBV18 and TRBJ1-2; D unresolved. This CDR3 has 14 residues. CDR1 and CDR2 from the germline V gene are KGHSH and LQKENI. CDR3 amino acids: CASSTPRHLYGYTF. CDR3 sequence (DNA): TGTGCCAGCTCAACACCAAGACACCTCTATGGCTACACCTTC.

J is TRBJ2-7 and V is TRBV2; tentative D call: TRBD2 (6 bases). Trimming removed 7 bases at V and 5 bases at J, with 15 bases between. The CDR3 is 13 residues long. Germline assignment: CDR1 SNHLY and CDR2 FYNNEI. As DNA, the CDR3 is TGTGCCAGCACCCGGGACTTGGGCCACGAGCAGTACTTC. Its translation: CASTRDLGHEQYF.

The chain recombines TRBV29-1 with TRBJ2-1, with a weak D call TRBD1 (5 bases). Trimming removed 4 bases at V and 5 bases at J, with 21 bases between. CDR1 SQVTM and CDR2 ANQGSEA come from the germline V gene. CDR3 length equals 16 residues. The CDR3 nucleotides are TGCAGCGTTGGCGGAGTGTGGAGACAGCTAGACAATGAGCAGTTCTTC. Translating gives CSVGGVWRQLDNEQFF.

This clone showed up just a few times. This chain connects TRBV9 to TRBJ2-7; D remains ambiguous. This CDR3 region has 14 residues. From germline, CDR1 is SGDLS and CDR2 YYNGEE. The V end was cut by 0 bases, the J end by 0 bases, with 7 bases between. The CDR3 bases are TGTGCCAGCAGCGTAGTGGAGAGCTCCTACGAGCAGTACTTC. This codes for CASSVVESSYEQYF. Based on the CDR3 plus reference TRBV9 and TRBJ2-7, the full variable domain is DSGVTQTPKHLITATGQRVTLRCSPRSGDLSVYWYQQSLDQGLQFLIQYYNGEERAKGNILERFSAQQFPDLHSELNLSSLELGDSALYFCASSVVESSYEQYFGPGTRLTVT.

J is TRBJ2-7 and V is TRBV12-3 or TRBV12-4, with D perhaps TRBD1 (5 bases). Trimming cost V 2 bases and J 4 bases, with 9 bases left between them. The CDR3 is made up of 13 amino acids. For the CDR3, the DNA is TGTGCCAGCAGTTTATCGACAGAATACGAGCAGTACTTC. It translates to CASSLSTEYEQYF.

The V call is TRBV9, the J call TRBJ2-1, with TRBD2 identical over 10 bases. After removal of 2 bases from V and 8 bases from J, the junction contained 10 bases not matched to a gene. From germline, CDR1 is SGDLS and CDR2 YYNGEE. The CDR3 runs to 16 residues. CDR3 in amino acids: CASSVTASGSMYEQFF. CDR3 sequence (DNA): TGTGCCAGCAGCGTGACTGCTAGCGGGAGCATGTATGAGCAGTTCTTC.

The chain has TRBV19 and TRBJ1-6; 7 bases are a match to TRBD1. From germline, CDR1 is LNHDA and CDR2 SQIVND (reference sequence). The ends lost 5 bases at V and 14 bases at J; junction bases unmatched: 9. The CDR3 is 13 residues long. In DNA, the CDR3 is TGTGCCAGTAGTCTCGGGACAGTTAAGGCCCTCCACTTT. The encoded protein is CASSLGTVKALHF. Full variable domain (remainder filled in from reference TRBV19 and TRBJ1-6): DGGITQSPKYLFRKEGQNVTLSCEQNLNHDAMYWYRQDPGQGLRLIYYSQIVNDFQKGDIAEGYSVSREKKESFPLTVTSAQKNPTAFYLCASSLGTVKALHFGNGTRLTVT.

V usage is TRBV7-9 and J usage is TRBJ2-7; no clear D. The germline gives CDR1 SEHNR, CDR2 FQNEAQ (reference sequence). The V and J ends lost 10 bases and 2 bases respectively, with 12 bases between them. This CDR3 has 12 amino acids. This CDR3 reads CATVDTTYEQYF. CDR3 DNA sequence: TGTGCCACCGTAGATACCACCTACGAGCAGTACTTC.

This clone came up a few times. The chain combines TRBV3-1 (or the pseudogene TRBV3-2) with TRBJ2-5; tentative D call: TRBD2 (5 bases). Germline V gene sequence: CDR1 LGHDT, CDR2 YNNKEL (reference sequence). V gave up 2 bases and J gave up 1 base, with 11 bases separating them. The CDR3 consists of 15 residues. The CDR3 here is CASSQTPGSQETQYF. CDR3 coding DNA: TGTGCCAGCAGCCAAACCCCGGGGAGCCAAGAGACCCAGTACTTC.

The chain has TRBV13 and TRBJ2-5; 7 positions agree with TRBD1. This CDR3 has 14 residues. Trimming took 5 bases from V and 4 from J; bases not matched to a gene: 7. CDR1 is PRHDT and CDR2 is FYEKMQ in the germline V gene (reference sequence). The CDR3 nucleotides read TGTGCCAGCAGCCGGGACAGCCGGGGAGAGACCCAGTACTTC. Translated: CASSRDSRGETQYF.

The chain has TRBV19 and TRBJ1-5, with a tentative D call TRBD1 (6 bases). The germline CDR1 and CDR2 sequences are LNHDA and SQIVND (reference sequence). Trimming cost V 5 bases and J 5 bases, with 10 bases left between them. The CDR3 length is 13 residues. CDR3 nucleotides: TGTGCCAGTAGTCTCACAGGGTATCAGCCCCAGCATTTT. Translation: CASSLTGYQPQHF.

The chain uses TRBV15 and TRBJ1-1; possible D gene TRBD1, 6 bases. Germline CDR1 reads LNHNV; CDR2 reads YYDKDF (reference sequence). V was cut by 1 base and J by 0 bases, with 9 bases left in between. The length of the CDR3 is 15 residues. The CDR3 sequence is CATSRAGHLNTEAFF. In DNA, the CDR3 is TGTGCCACCAGCAGAGCGGGACATCTGAACACTGAAGCTTTCTTT. Drawing the rest from reference TRBV15 and TRBJ1-1, the complete variable domain is DAMVIQNPRYQVTQFGKPVTLSCSQTLNHNVMYWYQQKSSQAPKLLFHYYDKDFNNEADTPDNFQSRRPNTSFCFLDIRSPGLGDTAMYLCATSRAGHLNTEAFFGQGTRLTVV.

This rearrangement joins TRBV29-1 to TRBJ2-1; D call uncertain. The V end was cut by 2 bases, the J end by 5 bases, with 10 bases between. Germline V gives CDR1 SQVTM, CDR2 ANQGSEA. The CDR3 has 13 amino acids. CDR3 in amino acids: CSVESGMHNEQFF. CDR3 DNA sequence: TGCAGCGTTGAATCGGGTATGCACAATGAGCAGTTCTTC.

CDR3 sequence reads: CASSRGNYNEQFF. The CDR3 DNA reads TGTGCCAGTAGTCGGGGGAACTACAATGAGCAGTTCTTC. This chain connects TRBV19 to TRBJ2-1; D is perhaps TRBD2 (6 bases). Trimming removed 5 bases at V and 3 bases at J, with 8 bases between. The CDR3 extends over 13 amino acids. Germline values: CDR1 LNHDA, CDR2 SQIVND (reference sequence).

This chain links TRBV29-1 with TRBJ2-5, with D perhaps TRBD1 (6 bases). This CDR3 has 12 residues. Looked up from germline, CDR1 is SQVTM and CDR2 is ANQGSEA. The V and J ends lost 7 bases and 1 base respectively, with 10 bases between them. The CDR3 here is CSALDSQETQYF. In DNA form, the CDR3 reads TGCAGCGCCCTGGACAGCCAAGAGACCCAGTACTTC. Drawing the rest from reference TRBV29-1 and TRBJ2-5, the complete variable domain is SAVISQKPSRDICQRGTSLTIQCQVDSQVTMMFWYRQQPGQSLTLIATANQGSEATYESGFVIDKFPISRPNLTFSTLTVSNMSPEDSSIYLCSALDSQETQYFGPGTRLLVL.

The rearrangement links TRBV15 to TRBJ2-1; 12 nucleotides match TRBD2. V was clipped by 1 base and J by 10 bases; unmatched bases: 2. Per germline, CDR1 LNHNV and CDR2 YYDKDF (reference sequence). The CDR3 is 14 residues long. The CDR3 here is CATSRGTSGTEQFF. The DNA for the CDR3 is TGTGCCACCAGCAGAGGGACTAGCGGGACAGAGCAGTTCTTC. Filled out from reference TRBV15 and TRBJ2-1, the complete variable domain reads DAMVIQNPRYQVTQFGKPVTLSCSQTLNHNVMYWYQQKSSQAPKLLFHYYDKDFNNEADTPDNFQSRRPNTSFCFLDIRSPGLGDTAMYLCATSRGTSGTEQFFGPGTRLTVL.

This clone was seen just once. This chain uses TRBV20-1 with TRBJ2-5; D is perhaps TRBD2 (5 bases). Trimming stripped 6 bases from V and 5 bases from J, with 10 bases between. CDR3 length: 11 amino acids. Per the germline V gene, CDR1 is DFQATT and CDR2 is SNEGSKA (reference sequence). The CDR3 protein is CSAERGETQYF. The CDR3 bases are TGCAGTGCCGAAAGAGGGGAGACCCAGTACTTC.

V usage is TRBV6-5 and J usage is TRBJ1-2; 8 positions match TRBD1. Per the germline V gene, CDR1 is MNHEY and CDR2 is SVGAGI. With 5 bases clipped from V and 8 bases from J, the junction kept 13 bases outside the gene matches. The CDR3 runs 15 residues. CDR3 DNA sequence: TGTGCCAGCAGTCCCCGGACAGGGACCGCTCCGGGCTACACCTTC. It yields the protein CASSPRTGTAPGYTF.

This rearrangement joins TRBV15 to TRBJ2-7; 8 nucleotides line up with TRBD2. Trimming took 1 base from V and 3 from J; bases not matched to a gene: 11. The CDR3 length is 17 residues. CDR1 and CDR2 from the germline V gene are LNHNV and YYDKDF (reference sequence). CDR3 nucleotide sequence: TGTGCCACCAGCAGAGGTATTGGCGGGAGGACGGACTACGAGCAGTACTTC. It encodes CATSRGIGGRTDYEQYF. The full variable domain, with the rest looked up from reference TRBV15 and TRBJ2-7, is DAMVIQNPRYQVTQFGKPVTLSCSQTLNHNVMYWYQQKSSQAPKLLFHYYDKDFNNEADTPDNFQSRRPNTSFCFLDIRSPGLGDTAMYLCATSRGIGGRTDYEQYFGPGTRLTVT.

This clone was counted a single time. The J gene is TRBJ2-6, the V gene TRBV4-2; TRBD2 might be the D (5 bases). Trimming cost V 0 bases and J 0 bases, with 12 bases left between them. The CDR3 runs 18 residues. The germline V gene encodes CDR1 LGHNA and CDR2 YNFKEQ. Here the CDR3 DNA reads TGTGCCAGCAGCCAAGAGGGGAGTACAGCCTCTGGGGCCAACGTCCTGACTTTC. Translation: CASSQEGSTASGANVLTF.

CDR3 bases: TGTGCCAGCAGTCCCCGGGACACCTATAATTCACCCCTCCACTTT. Amino acids: CASSPRDTYNSPLHF. The gene calls are TRBV27 and TRBJ1-6; weak D call: TRBD1 (6 bases). The CDR3 extends over 15 amino acids. CDR1 and CDR2 from the germline V gene are MNHEY and SMNVEV (reference sequence). V lost 5 bases and J lost 2, with 10 bases in between.

V usage is TRBV5-4 and J usage is TRBJ2-5, with D perhaps TRBD2 (5 bases). The CDR3 loop spans 14 amino acids. V gave up 0 bases and J gave up 5 bases, with 11 bases separating them. The germline gives CDR1 SGHNT, CDR2 YYREEE (reference sequence). The CDR3 reads CASSLEGVSETQYF. Here the CDR3 DNA reads TGTGCCAGCAGCTTGGAGGGAGTCTCGGAGACCCAGTACTTC. The full variable domain, rest sourced from reference TRBV5-4 and TRBJ2-5, is ETGVTQSPTHLIKTRGQQVTLRCSSQSGHNTVSWYQQALGQGPQFIFQYYREEENGRGNFPPRFSGLQFPNYSSELNVNALELDDSALYLCASSLEGVSETQYFGPGTRLLVL.

The gene calls are TRBV19 and TRBJ1-2, with D uncertain. This CDR3 is built from 14 residues. The V gene's germline CDR1 is LNHDA and CDR2 SQIVND (reference sequence). V gave up 3 bases and J gave up 1 base, with 9 bases separating them. The CDR3 sequence: CASSMGQLNYGYTF. CDR3 bases: TGTGCCAGTAGTATGGGCCAGCTTAACTATGGCTACACCTTC. Using reference TRBV19 and TRBJ1-2 for the parts outside the CDR3, the full variable domain is DGGITQSPKYLFRKEGQNVTLSCEQNLNHDAMYWYRQDPGQGLRLIYYSQIVNDFQKGDIAEGYSVSREKKESFPLTVTSAQKNPTAFYLCASSMGQLNYGYTFGSGTRLTVV.